This T cell receptor beta chain was found in a study of T cells in Graves' hyperthyroidism and ophthalmopathy. Whole-study context: Pretreatment peripheral blood was obtained at initial diagnosis.

This clonotype was detected many times. PBMCs were derived from about 9.1 ml fresh peripheral blood. CDR3 length: 15 amino acids. Germline V gene lookup returns CDR1 SQVTM and CDR2 ANQGSEA. Trimming removed 1 base from V and 0 bases from J, with 10 bases in between. Amplified TCR beta CDR3 regions came from RNA transcripts. The study used the HTBI primer set for a first-round RT-PCR of the TCR CDR3. From the multiplex PCR reads, TCRdb called clonotypes with MiXCR, one entry per CDR3 protein. The sample yields 200,000 to 250,000 distinct CDR3 sequences, 16% seen once. Sequenced input: blood. This receptor was obtained from a woman between 18 and 29 years old with Graves' ophthalmopathy. The rearrangement uses TRBV29-1 and TRBJ2-1, with D perhaps TRBD2 (6 bases). CDR3: CSVEGDLSSYNEQFF. The CDR3, as DNA: TGCAGCGTTGAAGGGGACTTGAGCTCCTACAATGAGCAGTTCTTC.